This T cell receptor beta chain was sequenced in a study of blood T cell repertoires in COVID-19. Study-level information: Donors in the United States, Italy and Spain gave samples during acute or convalescent COVID-19.

Measured with immunoSEQ multiplex PCR; TCRdb has only the in-frame clones, and not every one. The data contain approximately 200,000 clones, about 85% of them singletons. With V trimmed by 4 bases and J by 0 bases, 14 bases remained unmatched. The germline V gene encodes CDR1 MGHRA and CDR2 YSYEKL. The CDR3 extends over 19 amino acids. Seattle patient enrollment occurred during active infection, with longitudinal follow-up thereafter. Material: peripheral blood. The sequence derives from a woman aged 40 to 49 with COVID-19, enrolled during active disease. The J gene is TRBJ2-4, the V gene TRBV4-1, with 8 bases matching TRBD2. CDR3 in DNA: TGCGCCAGCAGCCGAAGCGGGAGTCCCTCCCCGCAAGCCAAAAACATTCAGTACTTC. It translates to CASSRSGSPSPQAKNIQYF.